The 10 T cell receptor beta chains reported below all come from one sample, sequenced in a study of T cells after yellow fever vaccination. TCRdb itself ran the 5' RACE reads through MiXCR, one entry per CDR3 protein. The sample carries some 350,000 distinct CDR3 sequences, approximately 4% recorded once. Sequenced material: PBMCs, taken 5 days after the yellow fever booster vaccination. The source of these receptors is a man younger than 35 who received the YFV17D yellow fever vaccine.

This clonotype has a handful of counts. The V gene is TRBV6-5, the J gene TRBJ1-6; the D gene is possibly TRBD1 (5 bases). The CDR3 loop spans 16 amino acids. With 5 bases removed from V and 8 bases from J, the gap between germline ends came to 19 bases. Per germline, CDR1 MNHEY and CDR2 SVGAGI. The CDR3 DNA follows: TGTGCCAGCAGTCCGACAGCAAACAACGTAGATTCACCCCTCCACTTT. Protein sequence: CASSPTANNVDSPLHF.

The rearrangement joins TRBV20-1 to TRBJ2-2; D is perhaps TRBD2 (5 bases). The CDR3 extends over 15 amino acids. V was pared by 0 bases and J by 4 bases, with 12 bases between. Germline assignment: CDR1 DFQATT and CDR2 SNEGSKA (reference sequence). CDR3 residues: CSARDRGIGTGELFF. The CDR3 DNA reads TGCAGTGCTAGAGATCGAGGGATTGGCACCGGGGAGCTGTTTTTT.

This clonotype was detected a few times. The rearrangement joins TRBV5-1 to TRBJ1-3; TRBD1 matches at 8 bases. The V gene's germline CDR1 is SGHRS and CDR2 YFSETQ. Trimming removed 3 bases from V and 2 bases from J; junction bases left unmatched: 13. The CDR3 contains 18 residues. The CDR3 DNA reads as TGCGCCAGCAGCTCGCGGGGCGGACAGGGTCGGACTGGAAACACCATATATTTT. Translating gives CASSSRGGQGRTGNTIYF.

This chain joins TRBV20-1 and TRBJ1-5; a possible D gene is TRBD1 (5 bases). The CDR3 runs 13 residues. The germline gives CDR1 DFQATT, CDR2 SNEGSKA (reference sequence). V lost 3 bases, J lost 4 bases, and 10 bases lay in between. CDR3 amino acids: CSASVTGNQPQHF. CDR3 bases: TGCAGTGCTAGCGTAACAGGTAATCAGCCCCAGCATTTT.

The chain carries TRBV10-3 and TRBJ2-1; D is unresolved. The V and J ends lost 1 base and 5 bases respectively, with 15 bases between them. CDR3 length: 16 amino acids. Germline values: CDR1 ENHRY, CDR2 SYGVKD. The CDR3 region has the DNA TGTGCCATCAGTGAGTTCGTAAGTAGGCCGGACAATGAGCAGTTCTTC. Its protein product is CAISEFVSRPDNEQFF.

The sample holds many counts of this clonotype. The chain has TRBV6-2 or TRBV6-3 and TRBJ1-1; D remains unclear. The CDR3 contains 12 residues. In germline, CDR1 is MNHEY, CDR2 SVGEGT. Trimming took 6 bases from V and 4 from J, leaving 9 bases between them. The CDR3 coding sequence is TGTGCCAGCAGCCAACAGCTCACTGAAGCTTTCTTT. As protein: CASSQQLTEAFF.

This chain joins TRBV27 and TRBJ2-7, with D perhaps TRBD2 (6 bases). CDR1 MNHEY and CDR2 SMNVEV come from the germline V gene (reference sequence). V lost 3 bases, J lost 2 bases, and 11 bases lay in between. The CDR3 is 14 residues long. The DNA of the CDR3 is TGTGCCAGCAGTTTTCAGGGACTCCCCTACGAGCAGTACTTC. As protein: CASSFQGLPYEQYF.

There are many counts of this clonotype. The V gene is TRBV7-9, the J gene TRBJ1-4; possibly TRBD1 for D (6 bases). Germline CDR1 SEHNR, CDR2 FQNEAQ (reference sequence). The CDR3 runs 14 residues. V lost 4 bases to trimming and J lost 6 bases, with 12 bases between them. CDR3 sequence (DNA): TGTGCCAGCAGCTCACAGGGAGGGGATGAAAAACTGTTTTTT. Its protein product is CASSSQGGDEKLFF.

This clonotype was detected many times. The J gene is TRBJ2-1, the V gene TRBV9; D is uncertain. The CDR3 covers 11 residues. Germline V lookup: CDR1 SGDLS, CDR2 YYNGEE. Trimming stripped 0 bases from V and 10 bases from J, with 5 bases between. Written as DNA, the CDR3 is TGTGCCAGCAGCGTAGGTAGGGAGCAGTTCTTC. Translation: CASSVGREQFF.

This clonotype was seen at least ten times. The chain carries TRBV12-3 or TRBV12-4 and TRBJ1-1; possibly TRBD1 for D (5 bases). Deletions cut 9 bases from V and 5 bases from J, with 13 bases between. The CDR3 extends over 12 amino acids. The CDR3 region is CASRHGGTEAFF. The CDR3 DNA reads as TGTGCCAGTCGCCATGGGGGTACTGAAGCTTTCTTT.